This T cell receptor (beta chain) was retrieved from a study of cytomegalovirus exposure and HLA in healthy donors. On the study more broadly: Out of 150 million to 200 million T cells, an earlier analysis found about 100 million unique TCR beta sequences in total. The study, taken as a whole, reports: About 150 TCR beta chains were listed as cytomegalovirus-associated. Solely CMV serostatus was available to characterize immune exposure. The classifier, whose performance was assessed in both the original and validation cohorts, reportedly diagnosed cytomegalovirus status with high specificity and sensitivity.

A multiplex PCR was run with 60 Vbeta primers and 13 Jbeta primers. Clones were sequenced by immunoSEQ multiplex PCR, and TCRdb holds only the in-frame ones, with some missing. The sample has 150,000 to 200,000 clones; about 74% are singletons. In regard to this clone: Its antigen remains unknown.

The length of the CDR3 is 16 residues. Germline V gives CDR1 SGHRS, CDR2 YFSETQ. V lost 4 bases, J lost 1 base, and 14 bases lay in between. The gene calls are TRBV5-1 and TRBJ2-2; perhaps TRBD1 as D (6 bases). The receptor was isolated from a male donor in good health and CMV-seronegative. Sequencing was performed on PBMCs. CDR3 sequence reads: CASSPPGTRNTGELFF. For the CDR3, the DNA is TGCGCCAGCAGCCCCCCCGGGACAAGGAACACCGGGGAGCTGTTTTTT.